The source of this TCR beta chain is a study of molecular identifiers for immune sequencing clone quantification. Overall study findings and caveats: Effector cells had over 98% of their molecules in clones above 20 RNA copies, while naive cells had under 1%.

As CD8+CD4-CCR7+CD45RA+ cells, naive CD8 T cells were sorted. Listed TCR primers and previously described methods were used for bulk TCR libraries. TCRdb recomputed calls from the PCR reads with MiXCR, one row per CDR3 protein. Of approximately 680,000 distinct CDR3 sequences listed, around 25% are singletons. Trimming removed 0 bases at V and 1 base at J, with 11 bases between. This CDR3 contains 16 residues. Germline lookup yields CDR1 SEHNR and CDR2 FQNEAQ (reference sequence). With regard to this clonotype: Its antigen is not known.

The chain is built from TRBV7-9 and TRBJ2-3; D is possibly TRBD2 (5 bases). The sequence derives from a human donor in good health. Some libraries in this study had Jurkat cell RNA spiked in. The sequencing input was naive CD8+ T cells from blood, with Jurkat cell RNA spiked in. Noted subset: FACS-sorted CD8+CD4-CCR7+CD45RA+ naive T cells. The DNA of the CDR3 is TGTGCCAGCAGCTTAGCAAAGACGCGGGGCACAGATACGCAGTATTTT. Translation: CASSLAKTRGTDTQYF.